This T cell receptor (beta chain) appears in the sequencing data of a study of blood T cell repertoires in COVID-19 (dated by TCRdb to between 2020 and 2021). In terms of the full investigation: The collaborator samples originated in the United States, Italy and Spain and spanned the acute and convalescent phases of COVID-19. The prospective study material was composed of cDNA or gDNA derived from T cells, B-cell-depleted T cells, or PBMCs. Subjects who had been exposed to COVID-19, were actively infected with it, or had recovered from it provided the deeply sampled blood TCRbeta repertoires that made up the dataset. A freely available public database, intended as a resource for researchers studying the immune response to SARS-CoV-2, is where the repertoires were released. Samples came from the ongoing ImmuneRACE study (first 160 participants) plus 1,254 subjects from 6 global collaborators. Nearly every sample came with metadata listing a de-identified subject ID, COVID-19 status, age in years and sex. Where HLA class I and class II types were available, the types were taken from metadata supplied by the sample provider, not from assay-based typing.

To note about this clone: Its antigen is unknown. One base away there is no much larger clone; base qualities are not given.

The immunoSEQ Assay, a bias-controlled multiplex PCR, was used to amplify TCRbeta CDR3 regions from genomic DNA. The authors' pipeline ran thus. Within the assay, amplification of reference gene primers was used to estimate how many nucleated cells each sample contained. Sequence reads were collapsed and filtered to measure the absolute abundance of every unique TCRbeta CDR3 rearrangement. Productive Simpson clonality was computed per sample as the square root of Simpson's diversity index over productive rearrangements. TCRdb carries this immuneACCESS record with in-frame sequences only. Its versions omit some clonotypes, under half of them owing to an unresolved V gene in the studies checked, with the rest unexplained. That table is the source of V, J and clone size, and D and trimming were worked out from the DNA. The sample table shows roughly 300,000 clones, and 85% are seen once. The leading ten clones occupy about 2.7% of the sample.

Taken from the germline V gene (reference sequence), the CDR1 and CDR2 loops are DFQATT and SNEGSKA. From its cysteine to its phenylalanine, the CDR3 spans 16 amino acids. The DNA shown is the 48-base CDR3, in frame from base 1. V is trimmed back by 3 bases and J by 5 bases, and the junction contains 9 bases that no gene match accounts for. Participants in the prospective study were enrolled through a virtual design, were aged roughly 18 to 100 years, and lived in under 25 United States geographic areas. Cohort assignment in the prospective study relied on participant-reported clinical history from a screening survey and a study questionnaire. Recovered participants in ImmuneRACE Cohort 3 were defined by two consecutive negative NP/OP PCR tests, clearance by a healthcare professional, or resolution of symptoms. In the prospective study, mobile phlebotomists collected whole blood, serum and a nasopharyngeal or oropharyngeal swab from each participant. Prospective study participants could optionally give additional blood draws and questionnaires over an approximately two-month period. Before DNA extraction, blood samples from the prospective study were shipped at room temperature or frozen.

Beyond this particular receptor, the publication reports: How much clinical and demographic metadata was included differed by source and by participant, and the metadata was provided uncurated.

The sample taken for sequencing was PBMCs or T cells enriched from blood (not recorded which). The rearrangement joined TRBV20-1 to TRBJ1-5; 11 central bases correspond to TRBD1. The TCR originated in a woman aged 45-59 years who had recovered from COVID-19. The nucleotide sequence is given as TGCAGTGCTAGTTCCGGACAGGGGGCCTTGGATCAGCCCCAGCATTTT. This encodes CSASSGQGALDQPQHF.